A single sample is the source of the 19 T cell receptor beta chains below, sequenced in a study of long-term antiretroviral therapy in people with HIV (dated by TCRdb to the early 2020s). Sequencing of the TRB variable region was done with the immunoSEQ hsTCRB v3.0 assay at survey level resolution. The table was pulled from immuneACCESS by TCRdb, which kept in-frame rearrangements only. Such tables lose some clones; where checked, under half of the loss comes from unresolved V genes, and the rest has no known cause. This sample gives about 20,000 clones in total; about 86% of them show up just once. The ten largest account for 3.5% to 5% of the sample. The input for sequencing was unsorted PBMCs, taken 1.3 years after starting antiretroviral therapy. These receptors all stem from a man aged 60 to 69 with HIV.

The J gene is TRBJ2-2, the V gene TRBV5-1, with 9 bases fitting TRBD1. The CDR3 totals 17 residues. J lost 4 bases, V lost 2 bases, and 9 bases had no gene match. In germline, CDR1 is SGHRS, CDR2 YFSETQ. CDR3 nucleotide sequence: TGCGCCAGCAGCTTAAGCACAGGGGGCGCGGGCACCGGGGAGCTGTTTTTT. Residues: CASSLSTGGAGTGELFF.

The chain has TRBV4-1 and TRBJ1-3, with 7 bases identical to TRBD1. Trimming took 3 bases from V and 7 from J; bases not matched to a gene: 12. This CDR3 contains 16 residues. Germline V gene data show CDR1 as MGHRA and CDR2 as YSYEKL. This CDR3 is CASSQGRSQGGNTIYF. The CDR3 DNA is TGCGCCAGCAGCCAGGGCCGGAGCCAGGGGGGGAACACCATATATTTT.

V gene TRBV5-1 combines with J gene TRBJ1-2; 8 bases are a match to TRBD1. In germline, CDR1 is SGHRS, CDR2 YFSETQ. There are 12 residues in the CDR3. Trimming took 4 bases from V and 8 from J; bases not matched to a gene: 4. CDR3 region: CASSPDRGGYTF. Written as DNA, the CDR3 is TGCGCCAGCAGCCCAGACAGGGGCGGCTACACCTTC.

The V gene is TRBV7-2, the J gene TRBJ2-7; D possibly matches TRBD1 or TRBD2 (7 bases each). The CDR3 sequence is 14 residues long. Germline V gives CDR1 SGHTA, CDR2 FQGNSA. The V and J ends lost 2 bases and 3 bases respectively, with 11 bases between them. The CDR3 nucleotides read TGTGCCAGCAGCTTACAGGGGGGGTTCTACGAGCAGTACTTC. Protein sequence: CASSLQGGFYEQYF.

The chain has TRBV29-1 and TRBJ2-1, with 10 bases lining up with TRBD2. Germline V gene data show CDR1 as SQVTM and CDR2 as ANQGSEA. V lost 2 bases and J lost 8; bases outside the gene matches: 3. This CDR3 is 13 amino acids long. The CDR3 loop is CSVELAGADEQFF. CDR3 DNA: TGCAGCGTTGAACTAGCGGGGGCGGATGAGCAGTTCTTC.

CDR3 DNA sequence: TGTGCCAGCAGCTTAGTCGGGACAGGGGGGGCCGAGCAGTACTTC. This encodes CASSLVGTGGAEQYF. J is TRBJ2-7 and V is TRBV7-9, with 11 bases lining up with TRBD1. Per germline, CDR1 SEHNR and CDR2 FQNEAQ (reference sequence). The CDR3 is 15 amino acids. The V segment lost 1 base and the J segment 6 bases; nucleotides outside the gene matches: 5.

CDR3 sequence: CASSPPGQETQYF. DNA for the CDR3: TGTGCCAGCTCACCACCGGGACAAGAGACCCAGTACTTC. This sequence joins TRBV18 and TRBJ2-5, with D unresolved. The V gene's germline CDR1 is KGHSH and CDR2 LQKENI. The CDR3 runs 13 residues. Deletions cut 0 bases from V and 2 bases from J, with 4 bases between.

The V call is TRBV5-1, the J call TRBJ2-3; D not resolved. Per the germline V gene, CDR1 is SGHRS and CDR2 is YFSETQ. There are 14 residues in the CDR3. The V end lost 3 bases, the J end lost 4 bases, and 12 bases lay between the germline ends. CDR3 loop: CASSSGDNADTQYF. The DNA of the CDR3 is TGCGCCAGCAGCTCAGGTGACAACGCAGATACGCAGTATTTT. Drawing the rest from reference TRBV5-1 and TRBJ2-3, the complete variable domain is KAGVTQTPRYLIKTRGQQVTLSCSPISGHRSVSWYQQTPGQGLQFLFEYFSETQRNKGNFPGRFSGRQFSNSRSEMNVSTLELGDSALYLCASSSGDNADTQYFGPGTRLTVL.

This chain links TRBV5-1 with TRBJ2-1; possible D gene TRBD1, 5 bases. Germline CDR1 and CDR2: SGHRS and YFSETQ. The CDR3 consists of 16 residues. V lost 0 bases and J lost 0, with 10 bases in between. CDR3 protein: CASSLEGFSSYNEQFF. Written as DNA, the CDR3 is TGCGCCAGCAGCTTGGAGGGGTTCAGCTCCTACAATGAGCAGTTCTTC.

The V and J genes are TRBV6-5 and TRBJ1-4; 7 nucleotides match TRBD1. In germline, CDR1 is MNHEY, CDR2 SVGAGI. V dropped 6 bases and J dropped 5; count of bases not matched to a gene: 3. The CDR3 spans 13 residues. The CDR3 nucleotides are TGTGCCAGCAGCCCGACAGGGAATGAAAAACTGTTTTTT. Amino acid sequence: CASSPTGNEKLFF.

This clone has only one observation. The chain recombines TRBV25-1 with TRBJ1-5; TRBD1 agrees at 11 bases. The CDR3 loop spans 16 amino acids. V trimming: 10 bases; J trimming: 5 bases; junction bases outside the gene matches: 13. Germline V gene data show CDR1 as MGHDK and CDR2 as SYGVNS. The DNA of the CDR3 is TGTGCCACCCACATCAAGGACAGGGGGCACGATCAGCCCCAGCATTTT. It yields the protein CATHIKDRGHDQPQHF.

CDR3 in DNA: TGCGCCAGCAGTGAGCGGAACACTGAAGCTTTCTTT. As protein: CASSERNTEAFF. The genes are TRBV10-2 and TRBJ1-1; D gene uncertain. Germline assignment: CDR1 WSHSY and CDR2 SAAADI. The CDR3 has 12 amino acids. Trimming cost V 2 bases and J 1 base, with 2 bases left between them.

CDR3 region: CASGRGSSYNEQFF. CDR3 DNA sequence: TGCGCCAGCGGTCGGGGTTCCTCCTACAATGAGCAGTTCTTC. The chain couples TRBV4-1 to TRBJ2-1; D possibly corresponds to TRBD2 (5 bases). From germline, CDR1 is MGHRA and CDR2 YSYEKL. The V and J ends lost 8 bases and 0 bases respectively, with 11 bases between them. The CDR3 sequence is 14 residues long.

This rearrangement joins TRBV5-1 to TRBJ1-2; no clear D. The germline gives CDR1 SGHRS, CDR2 YFSETQ. The CDR3 totals 13 residues. Trimming took 1 base from V and 5 from J, leaving 9 bases between them. The CDR3 protein is CASSLPPSYGYTF. CDR3 nucleotide sequence: TGCGCCAGCAGCTTGCCCCCGAGTTATGGCTACACCTTC.

In its sample, this clone was seen once. The chain couples TRBV28 to TRBJ1-1, with D possibly being TRBD1 (6 bases). Trimming left V 1 base short and J 3 bases short, with 12 bases between. CDR3 length equals 15 residues. Germline values: CDR1 MDHEN, CDR2 SYDVKM. CDR3 sequence: CASSLYTGRDTEAFF. The CDR3, as DNA: TGTGCCAGCAGTTTATATACAGGGAGGGACACTGAAGCTTTCTTT.

V and J are TRBV25-1 and TRBJ2-7; D is possibly TRBD1 (6 bases). This CDR3 has 16 amino acids. Germline V CDR1 and CDR2: MGHDK, SYGVNS. V was cut by 0 bases and J by 7 bases, with 19 bases left in between. As DNA, the CDR3 is TGTGCCAGCAGTGAATATCTCGGTAGGGGGAGTGGAGAGCAGTACTTC. It encodes CASSEYLGRGSGEQYF.

The rearrangement uses TRBV10-3 and TRBJ2-1; 7 bases align to TRBD2. With 6 bases clipped from V and 4 bases from J, the junction kept 12 bases outside the gene matches. CDR1 is ENHRY and CDR2 is SYGVKD in the germline V gene. The length of the CDR3 is 16 residues. CDR3 DNA sequence: TGTGCCATCAGCGGGAAAAGAAGCGGGATTTACAATGAGCAGTTCTTC. Its translation: CAISGKRSGIYNEQFF.

The genes are TRBV6-5 and TRBJ1-2, with D unclear. The CDR3 totals 12 residues. V was clipped by 6 bases and J by 4 bases, with 9 bases between them. Germline V gene lookup returns CDR1 MNHEY and CDR2 SVGAGI. Here the CDR3 reads CASSPDGYGYTF. For the CDR3, the DNA is TGTGCCAGCAGCCCCGACGGCTATGGCTACACCTTC.

The V and J genes are TRBV10-3 and TRBJ1-1; the D gene is possibly TRBD1 (5 bases). This CDR3 contains 11 residues. From germline, CDR1 is ENHRY and CDR2 SYGVKD. Trimming left V 6 bases short and J 4 bases short, with 6 bases between. The CDR3 sequence: CAIRGGTEAFF. The CDR3 region has the DNA TGTGCCATCAGGGGGGGCACTGAAGCTTTCTTT.